The 14 T cell receptor beta chains below come from one sample, sequenced in a study of blood T cells in healthy people across ages. The authors ran a second PCR of about 7 to 11 cycles using a sample-barcoded 5' primer and a J-beta primer mix. MiXCR was run by TCRdb on the 5' RACE reads, yielding one entry per CDR3 protein. The table includes 1.8 million or so distinct CDR3 sequences, 39% detected once. Sequencing input: blood. These receptors were taken from a human donor in good health.

The chain employs TRBV7-2 and TRBJ1-2; D remains unclear. CDR1 is SGHTA and CDR2 is FQGNSA in the germline V gene. The V end was cut by 1 base, the J end by 5 bases, with 11 bases between. This CDR3 is built from 14 residues. The CDR3 region is CASSLVVRTYGYTF. In nucleotides, the CDR3 is TGTGCCAGCAGCTTAGTTGTCAGGACTTATGGCTACACCTTC.

This chain links TRBV20-1 with TRBJ2-7, with D perhaps TRBD1 or TRBD2 (6 bases each). V lost 4 bases to trimming and J lost 3 bases, with 22 bases between them. The CDR3 extends over 16 amino acids. Germline V gene lookup returns CDR1 DFQATT and CDR2 SNEGSKA (reference sequence). The CDR3 reads CSAKSFLGGPLYEQYF. The DNA of the CDR3 is TGCAGTGCTAAGTCCTTCCTCGGGGGCCCTCTCTACGAGCAGTACTTC.

This clonotype was seen a few times. The genes are TRBV6-2 or TRBV6-3 and TRBJ2-4, with 12 bases aligning to TRBD2. TRBJ2-7 explains the end of the DNA better; the J call may be wrong. The CDR3 sequence is 15 residues long. The germline V gene has CDR1 MNHEY and CDR2 SVGEGT. CDR3 residues: CASSQLAGGPREQYF. In DNA form, the CDR3 reads TGTGCCAGCAGTCAACTAGCGGGGGGACCACGCGAGCAGTACTTC.

This clonotype was seen more than once but under ten times. V usage is TRBV4-3 and J usage is TRBJ1-3; 9 positions match TRBD1. Trimming took 0 bases from V and 4 from J; bases not matched to a gene: 4. Germline V gene data show CDR1 as LGHNA and CDR2 as YSLEER. CDR3 length equals 16 residues. The CDR3 coding sequence is TGCGCCAGCAGCCAAGACTGGACAGGGGACGGAAACACCATATATTTT. It yields the protein CASSQDWTGDGNTIYF.

The gene calls are TRBV7-2 and TRBJ2-7; D possibly corresponds to TRBD2 (6 bases). CDR1 is SGHTA, CDR2 FQGNSA, per germline. The CDR3 is 15 amino acids. Deletions cut 7 bases from V and 1 base from J, with 17 bases between. The CDR3 protein is CASTKFSGGSYEQYF. The CDR3 nucleotides are TGTGCCAGCACGAAGTTTAGCGGTGGGTCCTACGAGCAGTACTTC.

This clonotype has just a few counts. The V gene is TRBV5-6, the J gene TRBJ1-1; no firm D call. V lost 2 bases, J lost 10 bases, and 12 bases lay in between. This CDR3 has 12 residues. Looked up from germline, CDR1 is SGHDT and CDR2 is YYEEEE. The CDR3, as DNA: TGTGCCAGCAGCTTTTCGGGCCTTGTAGCTTTCTTT. As protein: CASSFSGLVAFF. Supplemented by reference TRBV5-6 and TRBJ1-1, the full variable domain reads DAGVTQSPTHLIKTRGQQVTLRCSPKSGHDTVSWYQQALGQGPQFIFQYYEEEERQRGNFPDRFSGHQFPNYSSELNVNALLLGDSALYLCASSFSGLVAFFGQGTRLTVV.

This chain uses TRBV29-1 with TRBJ2-3; D may match TRBD1 or TRBD2 (5 bases each). Trimming removed 8 bases from V and 8 bases from J, with 14 bases in between. Per the germline V gene, CDR1 is SQVTM and CDR2 is ANQGSEA. The CDR3 loop spans 11 amino acids. The CDR3 loop reads CSSGGAGTQYF. As DNA, the CDR3 is TGCAGCAGTGGGGGTGCAGGTACGCAGTATTTT.

This clonotype showed up just a few times. The chain joins TRBV29-1 to TRBJ1-2; no clear D. Germline-derived CDR1 and CDR2 are SQVTM and ANQGSEA. Trimming removed 7 bases from V and 8 bases from J, with 20 bases in between. The CDR3 runs to 13 residues. CDR3 sequence (DNA): TGCAGCGCAAAACAAAACATGGCGTGGGGCTACACCTTC. This encodes CSAKQNMAWGYTF. The entire variable domain, with the rest obtained from reference TRBV29-1 and TRBJ1-2, is as follows: SAVISQKPSRDICQRGTSLTIQCQVDSQVTMMFWYRQQPGQSLTLIATANQGSEATYESGFVIDKFPISRPNLTFSTLTVSNMSPEDSSIYLCSAKQNMAWGYTFGSGTRLTVV.

This CDR3 is CASSLVFLGGYTF. As DNA, the CDR3 is TGTGCCAGCAGCTTAGTATTCCTTGGTGGCTACACCTTC. The V and J genes are TRBV7-2 and TRBJ1-2, with D unclear. CDR1 is SGHTA, CDR2 FQGNSA, per germline. The germline V and J ends were trimmed by 1 base and 7 bases, with 10 bases remaining between them. This CDR3 is 13 amino acids long.

The chain recombines TRBV20-1 with TRBJ2-3; the D is unclear. The CDR3 extends over 12 amino acids. V lost 6 bases to trimming and J lost 1 base, with 8 bases between them. Germline V gene lookup returns CDR1 DFQATT and CDR2 SNEGSKA (reference sequence). CDR3 loop: CSASRGTDTQYF. In DNA, the CDR3 is TGCAGTGCCTCCCGGGGCACAGATACGCAGTATTTT.

The chain couples TRBV27 to TRBJ2-7; D is perhaps TRBD1 (7 bases). The V end lost 5 bases, the J end lost 5 bases, and 22 bases lay between the germline ends. This CDR3 is built from 16 residues. Germline-derived CDR1 and CDR2 are MNHEY and SMNVEV (reference sequence). The DNA for the CDR3 is TGTGCCAGCAGTCCCTCCCAGGGGGGAATCTACCACGAGCAGTACTTC. The encoded protein is CASSPSQGGIYHEQYF.

The rearrangement links TRBV2 to TRBJ2-4; D not resolved. The CDR3 sequence is 13 residues long. Trimming took off 4 bases at V and 5 bases at J, with 9 bases between the two ends. Germline CDR1 is SNHLY and CDR2 is FYNNEI. CDR3: CASSVYGENIQYF. CDR3 sequence (DNA): TGTGCCAGCAGTGTCTACGGCGAAAACATTCAGTACTTC.

The V and J genes are TRBV27 and TRBJ2-2; D unclear. The CDR3 covers 15 residues. Deletions cut 6 bases from V and 4 bases from J, with 15 bases between. Germline CDR1 reads MNHEY; CDR2 reads SMNVEV (reference sequence). This CDR3 is CASSLGLFTTGELFF. The CDR3 DNA sequence: TGTGCCAGCAGCCTCGGTCTATTTACCACCGGGGAGCTGTTTTTT.

The chain recombines TRBV24-1 with TRBJ2-3; 8 bases line up with TRBD1. The CDR3 loop spans 14 amino acids. V lost 10 bases, J lost 0 bases, and 5 bases stayed unmatched. Germline V lookup: CDR1 KGHDR, CDR2 SFDVKD. CDR3: CATRGQESTDTQYF. CDR3 coding DNA: TGTGCCACTCGGGGACAGGAAAGCACAGATACGCAGTATTTT.